Following are 12 T cell receptor beta chains from one sample sequenced in a study of early T cells in non-severe SARS-CoV-2 infection. TCRdb fed the 5' RACE reads into MiXCR, producing one record per CDR3 protein. Of 45,000 to 55,000 distinct CDR3 sequences in the sample, 6.2% were seen once. The sample comprised whole blood. Receptors were obtained from an adult who was a healthcare worker with PCR-confirmed SARS-CoV-2 infection or an uninfected control (not recorded which).

This clonotype was counted many times. This chain uses TRBV5-6 with TRBJ1-4; perhaps TRBD1 as D (6 bases). CDR1 is SGHDT and CDR2 is YYEEEE in the germline V gene. The CDR3 runs to 16 residues. Trimming pared 0 bases from V and 4 bases from J, leaving 13 bases between. The CDR3 sequence is CASSLVGQNYNEKLFF. DNA for the CDR3: TGTGCCAGCAGCTTGGTTGGACAGAACTATAATGAAAAACTGTTTTTT.

This clonotype was seen many times. This rearrangement joins TRBV5-1 to TRBJ1-2; 8 bases are a match to TRBD1. V lost 0 bases, J lost 2 bases, and 3 bases stayed unmatched. Germline CDR1 is SGHRS and CDR2 is YFSETQ. This CDR3 contains 15 residues. The DNA for the CDR3 is TGCGCCAGCAGCTTGGATTCAGGGGGCAACTATGGCTACACCTTC. It is translated as CASSLDSGGNYGYTF.

The chain combines TRBV4-3 with TRBJ2-7; perhaps TRBD2 as D (5 bases). CDR1 LGHNA and CDR2 YSLEER come from the germline V gene. The CDR3 totals 14 residues. Trimming pared 1 base from V and 3 bases from J, leaving 10 bases between. This CDR3 reads CASSQGTGLYEQYF. The CDR3 nucleotides are TGCGCCAGCAGCCAAGGGACCGGACTCTACGAGCAGTACTTC.

This clonotype was detected ten times or more. The J gene is TRBJ2-2, the V gene TRBV6-5; 10 bases are shared with TRBD1. Germline V gene lookup returns CDR1 MNHEY and CDR2 SVGAGI. The CDR3 has 15 residues. The V gene end was trimmed by 4 bases and the J gene end by 7 bases; junction bases not matched to a gene: 6. CDR3 bases: TGTGCCAGCAGTTCGGACAGGGGGTTCGGCGGGGAGCTGTTTTTT. Translated, it gives CASSSDRGFGGELFF.

This clonotype has ten or more counts. This chain connects TRBV30 to TRBJ1-6; weak D call: TRBD1 (5 bases). Germline V gene lookup returns CDR1 GTSNPN and CDR2 SVGIG (reference sequence). V lost 5 bases and J 10 bases, leaving 12 bases between the germline ends. CDR3 length: 12 residues. As DNA, the CDR3 is TGTGCCTGGGTCGGGGGATCGTCACCCCTCCACTTT. Encoded protein: CAWVGGSSPLHF.

The chain links TRBV7-3 to TRBJ2-5; 10 bases match TRBD2. Germline V gene data show CDR1 as SGHTA and CDR2 as FQGTGA. CDR3 size: 15 residues. J gave up 3 bases and V 1 base, and 2 bases lay outside the gene matches. The CDR3 sequence: CASSLSGLAEETQYF. CDR3 DNA sequence: TGTGCCAGCAGCTTAAGTGGACTAGCGGAAGAGACCCAGTACTTC. Full variable domain (remainder filled in from reference TRBV7-3 and TRBJ2-5): GAGVSQTPSNKVTEKGKYVELRCDPISGHTALYWYRQSLGQGPEFLIYFQGTGAADDSGLPNDRFFAVRPEGSVSTLKIQRTERGDSAVYLCASSLSGLAEETQYFGPGTRLLVL.

This clonotype was seen at least ten times. An end of the junction does not agree with germline; a read error may underlie this. The chain uses TRBV20-1 and TRBJ1-1; 7 bases fit TRBD1. Looked up from germline, CDR1 is DFQATT and CDR2 is SNEGSKA (reference sequence). There are 13 residues in the CDR3. This CDR3 reads CSASGGTGTDGLF. CDR3 nucleotide sequence: TGCAGTGCTAGTGGGGGGACCGGGACAGATGGTCTCTTT.

This clonotype occurred many times. The genes are TRBV10-2 and TRBJ2-2, with TRBD1 identical over 10 bases. The CDR3 consists of 15 residues. The V and J ends lost 7 bases and 7 bases, in that order; junction bases with no gene match: 9. The V gene's germline CDR1 is WSHSY and CDR2 SAAADI. The CDR3 region is CASIDRGRMVGELFF. CDR3 nucleotide sequence: TGCGCCAGCATCGACAGGGGGCGCATGGTCGGGGAGCTGTTTTTT.

The rearrangement joins TRBV7-9 to TRBJ1-3; no reliable D call. The CDR3 sequence is 14 residues long. CDR1 and CDR2 (germline): SEHNR, FQNEAQ (reference sequence). V dropped 5 bases and J dropped 1 base, with 9 bases sitting between them. CDR3 in amino acids: CASSQTASGNTIYF. CDR3 nucleotide sequence: TGTGCCAGCAGCCAAACAGCTTCTGGAAACACCATATATTTT. Based on the CDR3 plus reference TRBV7-9 and TRBJ1-3, the full variable domain is DTGVSQNPRHKITKRGQNVTFRCDPISEHNRLYWYRQTLGQGPEFLTYFQNEAQLEKSRLLSDRFSAERPKGSFSTLEIQRTEQGDSAMYLCASSQTASGNTIYFGEGSWLTVV.

This clonotype was observed at least ten times. The chain is built from TRBV20-1 and TRBJ2-7, with unresolved D. CDR1 is DFQATT and CDR2 is SNEGSKA in the germline V gene (reference sequence). V gave up 0 bases and J gave up 6 bases, with 12 bases separating them. The CDR3 has 13 residues. Here the CDR3 reads CSARDYLGVEQYF. The CDR3 region has the DNA TGCAGTGCTAGAGATTATCTGGGCGTCGAGCAGTACTTC.

The table lists this clonotype with a few counts. The germline gene is not matched at one end of the junction; a read error may be the cause. The rearrangement links TRBV6-5 to TRBJ2-3; 7 bases line up with TRBD1. Germline-derived CDR1 and CDR2 are MNHEY and SVGAGI. The CDR3 totals 17 residues. CDR3 bases: TGTGCCAGCACCGCCGTGTGGGTTCGAACCGGGACAGCTCCTAAACGTTTT. Protein: CASTAVWVRTGTAPKRF.

This clonotype was seen at least ten times. This chain joins TRBV3-1 and TRBJ1-4; no firm D call. Deletions cut 0 bases from V and 4 bases from J, with 9 bases between. CDR3 length: 15 residues. Germline loops: CDR1 LGHDT, CDR2 YNNKEL (reference sequence). The CDR3 loop is CASSQDGWLNEKLFF. In nucleotides, the CDR3 is TGTGCCAGCAGCCAAGATGGGTGGCTTAATGAAAAACTGTTTTTT.